This T cell receptor beta chain was recovered during a study of cytomegalovirus exposure and HLA in healthy donors. CDR1 is KGHSH and CDR2 is LQKENI in the germline V gene. Trimming took 6 bases from V and 2 from J, leaving 10 bases between them. The CDR3 extends over 13 amino acids. This clone was counted between two and nine times. Measured with immunoSEQ multiplex PCR; TCRdb has only the in-frame clones, and not every one. The profile covers some 170,000 clones, with roughly 86% appearing a single time and approximately 2.6% taken by the ten largest. The chain uses TRBV18 and TRBJ2-5; no firm D call. The clonotype comes from a man younger than 35 in good health and CMV-seropositive. The sequenced sample consisted of PBMCs. The CDR3 nucleotides are TGTGCCAGCTCGGTAGCCGATCAAGAGACCCAGTACTTC. It specifies CASSVADQETQYF. The full variable domain, in which reference TRBV18 and TRBJ2-5 provide the parts outside the CDR3, is NAGVMQNPRHLVRRRGQEARLRCSPMKGHSHVYWYRQLPEEGLKFMVYLQKENIIDESGMPKERFSAEFPKEGPSILRIQQVVRGDSAAYFCASSVADQETQYFGPGTRLLVL.